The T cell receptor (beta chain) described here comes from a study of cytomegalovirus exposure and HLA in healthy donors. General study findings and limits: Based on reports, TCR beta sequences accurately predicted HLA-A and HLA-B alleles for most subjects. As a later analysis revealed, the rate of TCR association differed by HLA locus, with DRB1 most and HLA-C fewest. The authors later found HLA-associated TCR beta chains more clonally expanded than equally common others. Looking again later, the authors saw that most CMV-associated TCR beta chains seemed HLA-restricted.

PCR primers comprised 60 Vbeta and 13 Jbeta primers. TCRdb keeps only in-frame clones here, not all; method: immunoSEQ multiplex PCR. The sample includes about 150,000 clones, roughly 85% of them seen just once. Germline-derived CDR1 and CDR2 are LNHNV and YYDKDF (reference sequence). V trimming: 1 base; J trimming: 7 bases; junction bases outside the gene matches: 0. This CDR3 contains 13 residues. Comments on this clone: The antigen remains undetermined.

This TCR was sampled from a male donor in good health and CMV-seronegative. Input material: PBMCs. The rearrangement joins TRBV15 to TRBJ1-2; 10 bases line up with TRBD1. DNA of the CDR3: TGTGCCACCAGCAGAGGGGACAGGGGTGGCTACACCTTC. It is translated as CATSRGDRGGYTF.